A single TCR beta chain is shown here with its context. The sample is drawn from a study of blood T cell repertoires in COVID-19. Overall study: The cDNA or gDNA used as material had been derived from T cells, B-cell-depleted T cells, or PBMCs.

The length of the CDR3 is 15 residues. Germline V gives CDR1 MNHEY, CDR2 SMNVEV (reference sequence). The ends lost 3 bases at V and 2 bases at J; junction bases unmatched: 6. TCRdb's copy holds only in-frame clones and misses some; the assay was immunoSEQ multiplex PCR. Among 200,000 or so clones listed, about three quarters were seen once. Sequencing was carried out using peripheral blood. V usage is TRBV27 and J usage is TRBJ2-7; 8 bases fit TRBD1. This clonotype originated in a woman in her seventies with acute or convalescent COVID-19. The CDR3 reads CASSFRRQGPYEQYF. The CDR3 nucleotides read TGTGCCAGCAGTTTCCGACGACAGGGGCCCTACGAGCAGTACTTC.